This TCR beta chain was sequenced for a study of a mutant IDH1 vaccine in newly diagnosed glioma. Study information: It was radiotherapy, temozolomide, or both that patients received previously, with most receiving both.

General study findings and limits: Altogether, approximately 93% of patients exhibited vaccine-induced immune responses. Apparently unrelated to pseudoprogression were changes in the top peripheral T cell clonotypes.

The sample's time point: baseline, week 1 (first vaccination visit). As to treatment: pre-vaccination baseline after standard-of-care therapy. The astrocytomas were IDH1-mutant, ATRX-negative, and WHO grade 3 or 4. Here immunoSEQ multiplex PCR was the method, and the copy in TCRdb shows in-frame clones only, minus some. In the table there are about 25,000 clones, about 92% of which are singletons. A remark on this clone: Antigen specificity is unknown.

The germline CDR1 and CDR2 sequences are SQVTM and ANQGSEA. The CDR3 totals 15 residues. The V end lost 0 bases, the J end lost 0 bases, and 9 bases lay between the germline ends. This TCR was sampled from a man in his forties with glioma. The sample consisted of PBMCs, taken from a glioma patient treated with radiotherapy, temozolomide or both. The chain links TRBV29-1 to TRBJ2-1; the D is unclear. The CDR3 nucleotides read TGCAGCGTTGAAGATGAACAGAGCTCCTACAATGAGCAGTTCTTC. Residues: CSVEDEQSSYNEQFF.